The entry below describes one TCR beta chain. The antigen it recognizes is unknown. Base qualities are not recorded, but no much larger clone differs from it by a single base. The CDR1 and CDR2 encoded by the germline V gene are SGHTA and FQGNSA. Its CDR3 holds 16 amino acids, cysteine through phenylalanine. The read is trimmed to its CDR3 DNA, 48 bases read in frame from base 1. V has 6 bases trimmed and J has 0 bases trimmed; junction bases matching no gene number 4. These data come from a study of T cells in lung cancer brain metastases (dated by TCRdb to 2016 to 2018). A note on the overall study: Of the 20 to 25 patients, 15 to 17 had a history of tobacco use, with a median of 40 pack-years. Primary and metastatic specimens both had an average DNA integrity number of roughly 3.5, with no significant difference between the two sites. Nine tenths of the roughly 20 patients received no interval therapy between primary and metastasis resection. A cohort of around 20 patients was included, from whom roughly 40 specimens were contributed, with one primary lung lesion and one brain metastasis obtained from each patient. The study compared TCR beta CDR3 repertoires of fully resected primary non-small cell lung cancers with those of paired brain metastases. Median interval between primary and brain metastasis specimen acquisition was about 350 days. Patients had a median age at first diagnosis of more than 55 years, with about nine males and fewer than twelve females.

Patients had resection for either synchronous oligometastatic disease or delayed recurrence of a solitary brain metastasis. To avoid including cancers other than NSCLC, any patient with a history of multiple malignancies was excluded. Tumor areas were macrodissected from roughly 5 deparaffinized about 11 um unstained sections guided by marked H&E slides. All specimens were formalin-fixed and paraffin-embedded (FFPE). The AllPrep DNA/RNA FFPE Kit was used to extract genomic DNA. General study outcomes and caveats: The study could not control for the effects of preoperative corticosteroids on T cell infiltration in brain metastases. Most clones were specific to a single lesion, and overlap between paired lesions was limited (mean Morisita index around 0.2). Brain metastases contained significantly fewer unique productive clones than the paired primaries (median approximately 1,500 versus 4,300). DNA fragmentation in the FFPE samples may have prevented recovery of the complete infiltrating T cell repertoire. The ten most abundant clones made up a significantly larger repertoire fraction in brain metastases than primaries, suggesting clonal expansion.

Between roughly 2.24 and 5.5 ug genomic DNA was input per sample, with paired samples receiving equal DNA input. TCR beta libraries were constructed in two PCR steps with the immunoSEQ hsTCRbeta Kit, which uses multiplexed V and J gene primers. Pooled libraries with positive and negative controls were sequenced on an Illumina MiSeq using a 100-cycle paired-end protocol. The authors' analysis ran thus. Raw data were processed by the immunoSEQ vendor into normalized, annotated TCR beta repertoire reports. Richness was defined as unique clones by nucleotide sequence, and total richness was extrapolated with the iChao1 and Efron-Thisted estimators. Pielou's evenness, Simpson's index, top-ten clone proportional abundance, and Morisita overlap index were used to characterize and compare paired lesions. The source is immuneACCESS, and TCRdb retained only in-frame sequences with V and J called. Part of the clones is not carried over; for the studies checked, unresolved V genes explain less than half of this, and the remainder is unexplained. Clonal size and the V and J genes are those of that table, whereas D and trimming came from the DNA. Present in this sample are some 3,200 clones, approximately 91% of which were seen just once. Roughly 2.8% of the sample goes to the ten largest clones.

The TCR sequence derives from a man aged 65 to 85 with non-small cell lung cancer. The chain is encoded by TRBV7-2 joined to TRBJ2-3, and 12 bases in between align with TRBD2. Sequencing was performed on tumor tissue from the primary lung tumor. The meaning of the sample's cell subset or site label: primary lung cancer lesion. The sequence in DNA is TGTGCCAGCAGGCGAGGGACTAGCGGGAGCACAGATACGCAGTATTTT. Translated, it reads CASRRGTSGSTDTQYF.